The 13 T cell receptor beta chains in this list originate from one sample, sequenced in a study of CD4 T cells in relation to SARS-CoV-2 and coronaviruses. Only in-frame clones appear in the TCRdb table, and some are missing; sequencing was by immunoSEQ multiplex PCR. The data contain about 21,000 clones, over 70% of them singletons. The unexposed donors gave CD4+ T cells in about 2011-2018, prior to COVID-19. Isolation of CD4+ T cells took place after approximately 11 days in culture. These receptors' targets are unknown. Sample: CD4+ T cells from PBMCs, cultured in vitro. These TCRs come from a human donor in good health.

The rearrangement links TRBV19 to TRBJ2-7; no reliable D call. V was pared by 5 bases and J by 7 bases, with 21 bases between. Germline lookup yields CDR1 LNHDA and CDR2 SQIVND (reference sequence). The CDR3 is 15 residues long. The CDR3 DNA is TGTGCCAGTAGTGAGAGCGACGTATCCAACTCAGAGCAGTACTTC. Protein product: CASSESDVSNSEQYF.

The gene calls are TRBV27 and TRBJ2-1, with TRBD2 matching over 9 bases. The CDR3 loop spans 14 amino acids. V shed 4 bases, J shed 6 bases, and the junction held 4 bases outside the gene matches. The V gene's germline CDR1 is MNHEY and CDR2 SMNVEV (reference sequence). This CDR3 is CASSSGGLANEQFF. In DNA form, the CDR3 reads TGTGCCAGCAGTTCCGGGGGACTAGCCAATGAGCAGTTCTTC.

The rearrangement joins TRBV28 to TRBJ1-2; no clear D gene. The CDR3 consists of 11 residues. CDR1 is MDHEN and CDR2 is SYDVKM in the germline V gene. V lost 4 bases and J lost 5, with 5 bases in between. The CDR3 bases are TGTGCCAGCAGTTCCCAATATGGCTACACCTTC. Its translation is CASSSQYGYTF.

The gene calls are TRBV7-2 and TRBJ2-5; D unresolved. V was clipped by 5 bases and J by 2 bases, with 18 bases between them. Germline CDR1 reads SGHTA; CDR2 reads FQGNSA. The CDR3 runs 16 residues. In DNA form, the CDR3 reads TGTGCCAGCAGCAAAACCAGGACCGTAGGACAAGAGACCCAGTACTTC. This translates into CASSKTRTVGQETQYF.

The chain carries TRBV5-6 and TRBJ2-5; TRBD2 matches at 14 bases. Germline V gene data show CDR1 as SGHDT and CDR2 as YYEEEE. CDR3 size: 13 residues. V trimming: 9 bases; J trimming: 5 bases; junction bases outside the gene matches: 3. The CDR3 spells CATRTSGRETQYF. Here the CDR3 DNA reads TGTGCCACACGGACTAGCGGGAGGGAGACCCAGTACTTC.

The chain couples TRBV3-1 (or the pseudogene TRBV3-2) to TRBJ2-5, with TRBD1 identical over 9 bases. V dropped 3 bases and J dropped 5; count of bases not matched to a gene: 10. Germline CDR1 LGHDT, CDR2 YNNKEL (reference sequence). This CDR3 region has 16 residues. CDR3 in amino acids: CASSQIPGTGMETQYF. The CDR3 DNA follows: TGTGCCAGCAGCCAGATTCCCGGGACAGGGATGGAGACCCAGTACTTC.

In DNA form, the CDR3 reads TGTGCCAGCAGACCAGACCCTGACGGTATAAGGCCCCAGCATTTT. This codes for CASRPDPDGIRPQHF. V is TRBV6-5 and J is TRBJ1-5; D call uncertain. This CDR3 has 15 residues. The germline V and J ends were trimmed by 6 bases and 9 bases, with 21 bases remaining between them. Germline-derived CDR1 and CDR2 are MNHEY and SVGAGI.

The rearrangement joins TRBV11-2 to TRBJ2-7; D remains ambiguous. The V and J ends lost 5 bases and 3 bases respectively, with 8 bases between them. This CDR3 region has 12 residues. Germline-derived CDR1 and CDR2 are SGHAT and FQNNGV. Here the CDR3 DNA reads TGTGCCAGCAGCGTAAACGGCTACGAGCAGTACTTC. This gives the protein CASSVNGYEQYF.

The rearrangement uses TRBV19 and TRBJ2-7; 7 bases match TRBD1. J lost 3 bases, V lost 3 bases, and 5 bases had no gene match. Germline V gene data show CDR1 as LNHDA and CDR2 as SQIVND (reference sequence). This CDR3 comprises 14 residues. The CDR3 region is CASSIRDSDYEQYF. In nucleotides, the CDR3 is TGTGCCAGTAGTATCCGGGACAGCGACTACGAGCAGTACTTC.

J is TRBJ2-3 and V is TRBV19, with D possibly TRBD1 on 5 matching bases. CDR1 and CDR2 (germline): LNHDA, SQIVND (reference sequence). The CDR3 length is 16 residues. Trimming cost V 7 bases and J 3 bases, with 20 bases left between them. Here the CDR3 reads CASTENWGRVTDTQYF. The CDR3 DNA reads TGTGCCAGTACCGAAAACTGGGGCCGGGTTACAGATACGCAGTATTTT.

The rearrangement uses TRBV7-3 and TRBJ1-2; D is ambiguous. Germline CDR1 reads SGHTA; CDR2 reads FQGTGA. The CDR3 totals 13 residues. Trimming removed 2 bases from V and 8 bases from J, with 12 bases in between. The CDR3 is CASSLEEFRGYTF. The CDR3 DNA follows: TGTGCCAGCAGCTTAGAGGAGTTTCGGGGCTACACCTTC.

This sequence joins TRBV4-2 and TRBJ1-5; TRBD1 is a possible D gene (6 bases). Germline loops: CDR1 LGHNA, CDR2 YNFKEQ. The CDR3 consists of 14 residues. V gave up 4 bases and J gave up 4 bases, with 11 bases separating them. CDR3 sequence reads: CASSPDRINQPQHF. CDR3 nucleotides: TGTGCCAGCAGCCCTGACAGGATTAATCAGCCCCAGCATTTT.

The chain carries TRBV28 and TRBJ1-5; 9 bases map to TRBD1. The CDR3 totals 16 residues. CDR1 and CDR2 from the germline V gene are MDHEN and SYDVKM. V lost 3 bases, J lost 7 bases, and 10 bases stayed unmatched. The CDR3 here is CASSLGQGPSRQPQHF. The CDR3 nucleotides are TGTGCCAGCAGTTTGGGACAGGGTCCATCTCGACAGCCCCAGCATTTT.